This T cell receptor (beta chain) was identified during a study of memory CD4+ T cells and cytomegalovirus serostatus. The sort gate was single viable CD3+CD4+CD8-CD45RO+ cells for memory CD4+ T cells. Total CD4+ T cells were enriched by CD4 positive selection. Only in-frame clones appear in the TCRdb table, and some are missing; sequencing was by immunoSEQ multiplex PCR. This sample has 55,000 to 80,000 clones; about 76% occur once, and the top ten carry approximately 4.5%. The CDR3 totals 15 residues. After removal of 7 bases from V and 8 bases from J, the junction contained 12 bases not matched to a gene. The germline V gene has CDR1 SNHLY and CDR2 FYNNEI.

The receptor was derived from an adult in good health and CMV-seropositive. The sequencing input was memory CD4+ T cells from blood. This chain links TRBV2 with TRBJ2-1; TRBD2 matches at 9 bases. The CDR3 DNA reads TGTGCCAGCATAAATAGCGGGAGTAGGTTGGATGAGCAGTTCTTC. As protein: CASINSGSRLDEQFF.